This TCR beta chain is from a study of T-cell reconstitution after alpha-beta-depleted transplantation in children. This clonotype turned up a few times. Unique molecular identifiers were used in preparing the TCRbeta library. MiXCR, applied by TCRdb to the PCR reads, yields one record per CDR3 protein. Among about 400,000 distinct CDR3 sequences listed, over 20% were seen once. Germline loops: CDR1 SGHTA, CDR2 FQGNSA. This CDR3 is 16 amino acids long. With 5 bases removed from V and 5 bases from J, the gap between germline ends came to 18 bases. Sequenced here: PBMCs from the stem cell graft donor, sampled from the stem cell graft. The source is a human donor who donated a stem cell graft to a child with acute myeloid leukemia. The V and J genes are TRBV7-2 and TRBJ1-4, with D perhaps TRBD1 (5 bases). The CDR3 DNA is TGTGCCAGCAGCATTGATTCGACAGACTACAATGAAAAACTGTTTTTT. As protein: CASSIDSTDYNEKLFF.